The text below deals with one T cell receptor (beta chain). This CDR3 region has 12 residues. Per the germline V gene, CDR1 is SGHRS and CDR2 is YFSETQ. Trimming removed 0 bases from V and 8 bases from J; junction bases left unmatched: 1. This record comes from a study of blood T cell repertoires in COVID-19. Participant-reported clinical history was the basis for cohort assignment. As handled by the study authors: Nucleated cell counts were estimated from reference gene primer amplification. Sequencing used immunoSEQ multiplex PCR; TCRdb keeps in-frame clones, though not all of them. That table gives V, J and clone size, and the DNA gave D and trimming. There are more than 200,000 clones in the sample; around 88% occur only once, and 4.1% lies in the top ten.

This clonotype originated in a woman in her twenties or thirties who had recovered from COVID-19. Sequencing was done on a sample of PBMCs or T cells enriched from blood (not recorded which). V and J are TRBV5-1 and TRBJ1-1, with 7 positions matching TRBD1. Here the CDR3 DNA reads TGCGCCAGCAGCTTGGGGGACAGAGAAGCTTTCTTT. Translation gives CASSLGDREAFF.